The 3 T cell receptor beta chains below all came from one sample that was sequenced in a study of CD8 T cells in Susac syndrome. An amount of RNA that ranged from 0.5 to 1 ug was reverse transcribed with random hexamers. TCRdb ran MiXCR on the immunoSEQ multiplex PCR reads and lists one entry per CDR3 protein. Of 95,000 to 150,000 distinct CDR3 sequences listed, over 90% were seen once; the top ten hold roughly 0.14%. Sequenced input: CD4+ T cells from PBMCs. All receptors come from a human donor with Susac syndrome.

In its sample, this clonotype was seen once. This chain uses TRBV27 with TRBJ2-2; D may be TRBD2 (6 bases). The V end lost 10 bases, the J end lost 6 bases, and 12 bases lay between the germline ends. The germline V gene encodes CDR1 MNHEY and CDR2 SMNVEV (reference sequence). This CDR3 comprises 12 residues. The chain's CDR3 is CATRGWSGELFF. The CDR3 DNA follows: TGTGCCACCCGGGGGTGGTCCGGGGAGCTGTTTTTT.

The chain has TRBV3-1 and TRBJ2-2; D remains unclear. Germline V gene data show CDR1 as LGHDT and CDR2 as YNNKEL (reference sequence). This CDR3 spans 14 amino acids. V was pared by 1 base and J by 0 bases, with 3 bases between. In DNA form, the CDR3 reads TGTGCCAGCAGCCAAGCATCGAACACCGGGGAGCTGTTTTTT. It codes for CASSQASNTGELFF.

This rearrangement joins TRBV18 to TRBJ2-1; tentatively, D is TRBD2 (6 bases). CDR1 and CDR2 (germline): KGHSH, LQKENI. The CDR3 is 13 residues long. V was clipped by 3 bases and J by 12 bases, with 15 bases between them. This chain's CDR3 is CASSPRDWQGQFF. Written as DNA, the CDR3 is TGTGCCAGCTCACCTCGGGACTGGCAGGGGCAGTTCTTC.